This is a list of T cell receptor beta chains from one sample in a study of Ad26.COV2.S vaccination and SARS-CoV-2 variants. The data were produced by immunoSEQ multiplex PCR, yet TCRdb's version contains in-frame clones alone and is incomplete. The table has about 480,000 clones, around 88% seen once. The sequencing used peripheral blood, collected in a trial of Ad26.COV2.S vaccine versus placebo. The receptors were sampled from a person between 18 and 60 years old who received the Ad26.COV2.S COVID-19 vaccine or a placebo. CDR3s include the opening cysteine and the closing phenylalanine or tryptophan. A D gene is named only where the DNA matches it firmly. Clone sizes are given selectively: once, few, many, or a class where the clone is expanded.

. TRBJ2-1 TRBV28 . CASSLNGAGEFF TGTGCCAGCAGTTTAAACGGGGCTGGGGAGTTCTTC
. TRBJ2-7 TRBV12-3/TRBV12-4 . CASSLGQGWQYF TGTGCCAGCAGTTTGGGGCAGGGGTGGCAGTACTTC
. TRBJ1-1 TRBV7-2 . CASSFSGFRGEAFF TGTGCCAGCAGCTTCTCAGGGTTTCGTGGTGAAGCTTTCTTT
. TRBJ2-2 TRBV19 . CASSIDRVAANTGELFF TGTGCCAGTAGTATAGATCGGGTAGCGGCGAACACCGGGGAGCTGTTTTTT
once TRBJ2-7 TRBV2 . CASTALYEQYF TGTGCCAGCACGGCACTGTACGAGCAGTACTTC
. TRBJ1-4 TRBV28 . CASSLLGGKLFF TGTGCCAGCAGTTTGCTGGGTGGAAAACTGTTTTTT
. TRBJ1-1 TRBV24-1 . CAYSRGARGTEAFF TGTGCCTACTCTCGCGGGGCTCGGGGAACTGAAGCTTTCTTT
. TRBJ2-7 TRBV5-4 . CASRRRTGGGEQYF TGTGCCAGCCGCCGGAGGACGGGCGGTGGGGAGCAGTACTTC
. TRBJ2-7 TRBV5-6 TRBD1 CASSPLDRVGEQYF TGTGCCAGCAGCCCCTTGGACAGGGTCGGGGAGCAGTACTTC
. TRBJ1-2 TRBV7-2 . CASRPGLLSGYTF TGTGCCAGCCGGCCAGGCCTTTTGAGTGGCTACACCTTC
. TRBJ2-1 TRBV9 TRBD2 CASSVEATSGKVLSSYNEQFF TGTGCCAGCAGCGTAGAAGCGACTAGCGGGAAAGTGTTGAGCTCCTACAATGAGCAGTTCTTC
. TRBJ2-2 TRBV15 TRBD2 CATSRAGLAGFTGELFF TGTGCCACCAGCAGAGCTGGGCTAGCGGGATTCACCGGGGAGCTGTTTTTT
. TRBJ2-7 TRBV28 TRBD2 CASSPVWGTSTYEQYF TGTGCCAGCAGTCCGGTTTGGGGGACTAGCACCTACGAGCAGTACTTC
few TRBJ2-3 TRBV5-5 . CASSLGASSTDTQYF TGTGCCAGCAGCTTGGGGGCTTCTAGCACAGATACGCAGTATTTT
. TRBJ2-3 TRBV2 . CASSDLFGEIADTQYF TGTGCCAGCAGTGACCTTTTCGGGGAGATAGCAGATACGCAGTATTTT
. TRBJ1-5 TRBV7-2 . CASSLYGGLANQPQHF TGTGCCAGCAGCTTATATGGGGGGCTCGCGAATCAGCCCCAGCATTTT
once TRBJ2-5 TRBV27 . CASTQGPTETQYF TGTGCCAGCACCCAGGGGCCGACGGAGACCCAGTACTTC
few TRBJ1-3 TRBV7-8 . CASSPDPASWGNTIYF TGTGCCAGCAGCCCCGACCCAGCTTCGTGGGGAAACACCATATATTTT
. TRBJ1-1 TRBV20-1 TRBD1 CSASVPGQGKGFF TGCAGTGCTAGTGTACCGGGACAGGGAAAAGGTTTCTTT
. TRBJ1-1 TRBV19 . CASSMWQSAGGTEAFF TGTGCCAGTAGTATGTGGCAGTCGGCCGGCGGTACTGAAGCTTTCTTT
. TRBJ1-1 TRBV7-3 . CASSPSSQNTEAFF TGTGCCAGCAGCCCATCGTCTCAGAACACTGAAGCTTTCTTT
. TRBJ2-3 TRBV12-3/TRBV12-4 . CASSPPVDTQYF TGTGCCAGCAGCCCCCCCGTAGATACGCAGTATTTT
. TRBJ1-3 TRBV2 . CASTWAGNIPGNTIYF TGTGCCAGCACCTGGGCAGGCAACATTCCTGGAAACACCATATATTTT
. TRBJ1-1 TRBV7-8 . CASSLGAGLSTEAFF TGTGCCAGCAGCTTAGGGGCAGGTCTTAGCACTGAAGCTTTCTTT
. TRBJ2-1 TRBV3-1/TRBV3-2 . CASSQVPLNSRPEGYNEQFF TGTGCCAGCAGCCAAGTGCCCTTAAACAGTCGTCCGGAGGGCTACAATGAGCAGTTCTTC
. TRBJ2-2 TRBV19 TRBD1 CASSPGQGAGGELFF TGTGCCAGTAGTCCGGGACAGGGGGCCGGCGGGGAGCTGTTTTTT
. TRBJ1-3 TRBV6-8 . CASIQTGSLPSGNTIYF TGTGCCAGCATACAGACCGGGTCCCTACCCTCTGGAAACACCATATATTTT
. TRBJ2-1 TRBV2 . CASSREWGYNEQFF TGTGCCAGCAGCCGGGAGTGGGGCTACAATGAGCAGTTCTTC
few TRBJ2-1 TRBV5-1 . CASSLGSSIRYNEQFF TGCGCCAGCAGCTTGGGGTCTAGTATACGGTACAATGAGCAGTTCTTC
. TRBJ2-1 TRBV7-9 TRBD2 CASSRPGTTQIEQFF TGTGCCAGCAGTCGCCCCGGGACTACTCAAATTGAGCAGTTCTTC
. TRBJ2-7 TRBV11-2 TRBD2 CASSLGRGGIYEQYF TGTGCCAGCAGCTTAGGCCGGGGGGGCATCTACGAGCAGTACTTC
. TRBJ1-1 TRBV18 . CASSLDRLTEAFF TGTGCCAGCTCACTGGACAGACTCACCGAAGCTTTCTTT
. TRBJ2-3 TRBV5-1 . CASSPPTRPDTQYF TGCGCCAGCAGCCCCCCGACTAGGCCAGATACGCAGTATTTT
once TRBJ2-3 TRBV3-1/TRBV3-2 TRBD2 CASSHEKTSGTDTQYF TGTGCCAGCAGCCATGAAAAAACTAGCGGCACAGATACGCAGTATTTT
. TRBJ2-3 TRBV14 . CASSQDRVDTQYF TGTGCCAGCAGCCAAGATCGGGTGGATACGCAGTATTTT
. TRBJ2-7 TRBV30 . CAWSWPALSYEQYF TGTGCCTGGAGTTGGCCGGCCCTCTCCTACGAGCAGTACTTC
once TRBJ2-5 TRBV5-4 . CASSPMGQETQYF TGTGCCAGCAGCCCGATGGGGCAAGAGACCCAGTACTTC
few TRBJ2-7 TRBV6-2/TRBV6-3 TRBD2 CASSYISGRANEQYF TGTGCCAGCAGTTACATCAGCGGGAGGGCCAACGAGCAGTACTTC
once TRBJ1-3 TRBV11-2 . CASSLEGARSGNTIYF TGTGCCAGCAGCTTAGAAGGGGCCCGCTCTGGAAACACCATATATTTT
. TRBJ2-1 TRBV6-5 . CASSTPPGPEQFF TGTGCCAGCAGCACACCACCGGGACCCGAGCAGTTCTTC
. TRBJ1-2 TRBV7-2 . CASSFAHGEGYGYTF TGTGCCAGCAGCTTTGCCCACGGGGAAGGATATGGCTACACCTTC
. TRBJ1-2 TRBV29-1 TRBD1 CSVGDRGHRYGYTF TGCAGCGTTGGAGACAGGGGGCACCGATATGGCTACACCTTC
. TRBJ1-2 TRBV5-1 . CASSPGGEGWNGYTF TGCGCCAGCAGCCCCGGCGGGGAGGGCTGGAATGGCTACACCTTC
. TRBJ2-5 TRBV7-9 . CASSLAGFRETQYF TGTGCCAGCAGCTTAGCGGGCTTCCGGGAGACCCAGTACTTC
. TRBJ2-7 TRBV24-1 . CATSDPRFYEQYF TGTGCCACCAGTGATCCCCGTTTCTACGAGCAGTACTTC
. TRBJ1-1 TRBV5-1 TRBD1 CASSSSGRGHTEAFF TGCGCCAGCAGCTCCTCGGGGAGGGGGCACACTGAAGCTTTCTTT
. TRBJ2-5 TRBV9 . CASSVGGVGETQYF TGTGCCAGCAGCGTAGGTGGGGTCGGGGAGACCCAGTACTTC
. TRBJ1-2 TRBV29-1 . CSATPDRWGNYGYTF TGCAGCGCCACACCGGACAGATGGGGTAACTATGGCTACACCTTC
. TRBJ2-7 TRBV6-2/TRBV6-3 . CASSYFGGLYEQYF TGTGCCAGCAGTTACTTCGGGGGCCTTTACGAGCAGTACTTC
once TRBJ2-1 TRBV9 TRBD2 CASSVAPLAGVLNEQFF TGTGCCAGCAGCGTAGCCCCTCTAGCGGGAGTGTTAAATGAGCAGTTCTTC
. TRBJ2-3 TRBV7-3 . CASSRSAPDTQYF TGTGCCAGCAGCCGTTCTGCCCCCGATACGCAGTATTTT
. TRBJ2-7 TRBV24-1 . CATSDQSGSYEQYF TGTGCCACCAGTGACCAATCCGGGTCCTACGAGCAGTACTTC
few TRBJ2-7 TRBV11-2 . CASSLVAGPYEQYF TGTGCCAGCAGCTTAGTCGCAGGCCCCTACGAGCAGTACTTC
. TRBJ2-2 TRBV28 . CASSSFVRGNTGELFF TGTGCCAGCAGTTCCTTCGTCAGGGGGAACACCGGGGAGCTGTTTTTT
. TRBJ2-2 TRBV15 TRBD2 CATSSRGAGGGGELFF TGTGCCACCAGCAGCAGGGGAGCGGGAGGGGGCGGGGAGCTGTTTTTT